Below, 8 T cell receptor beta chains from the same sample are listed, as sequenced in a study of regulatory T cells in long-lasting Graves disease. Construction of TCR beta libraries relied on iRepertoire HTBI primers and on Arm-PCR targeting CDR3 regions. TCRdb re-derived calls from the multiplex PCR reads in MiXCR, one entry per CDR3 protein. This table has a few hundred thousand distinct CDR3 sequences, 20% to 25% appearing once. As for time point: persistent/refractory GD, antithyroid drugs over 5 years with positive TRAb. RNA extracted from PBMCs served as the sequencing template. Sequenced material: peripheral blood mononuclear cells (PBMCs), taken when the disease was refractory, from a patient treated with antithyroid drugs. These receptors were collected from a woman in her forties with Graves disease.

CDR3 loop: CASKGGGGTEAFF. The CDR3, as DNA: TGTGCCAGCAAAGGGGGCGGTGGGACTGAAGCTTTCTTT. The rearrangement joins TRBV2 to TRBJ1-1, with 7 positions matching TRBD1. This CDR3 spans 13 amino acids. V trimming: 7 bases; J trimming: 5 bases; junction bases outside the gene matches: 7. The V gene's germline CDR1 is SNHLY and CDR2 FYNNEI.

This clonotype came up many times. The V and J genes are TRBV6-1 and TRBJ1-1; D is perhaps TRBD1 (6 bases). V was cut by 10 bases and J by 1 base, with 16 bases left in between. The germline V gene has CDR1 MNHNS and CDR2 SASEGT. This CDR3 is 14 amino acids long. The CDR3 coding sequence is TGTGCCACGACCCGTGGAGGGGGGAACACTGAAGCTTTCTTT. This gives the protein CATTRGGGNTEAFF.

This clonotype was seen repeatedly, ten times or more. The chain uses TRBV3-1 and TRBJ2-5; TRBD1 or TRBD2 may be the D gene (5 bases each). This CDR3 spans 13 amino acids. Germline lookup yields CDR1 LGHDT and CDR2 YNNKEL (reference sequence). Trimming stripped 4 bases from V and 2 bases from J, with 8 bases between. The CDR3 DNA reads TGTGCCAGCAGCCCTTGGGGGCAAGAGACCCAGTACTTC. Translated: CASSPWGQETQYF.

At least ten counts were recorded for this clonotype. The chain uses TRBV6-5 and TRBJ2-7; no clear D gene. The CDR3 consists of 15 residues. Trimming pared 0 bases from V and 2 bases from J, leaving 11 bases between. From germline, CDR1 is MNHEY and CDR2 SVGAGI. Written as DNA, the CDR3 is TGTGCCAGCAGTTACTCGATAGCCCCTACCTACGAGCAGTACTTC. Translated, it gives CASSYSIAPTYEQYF.

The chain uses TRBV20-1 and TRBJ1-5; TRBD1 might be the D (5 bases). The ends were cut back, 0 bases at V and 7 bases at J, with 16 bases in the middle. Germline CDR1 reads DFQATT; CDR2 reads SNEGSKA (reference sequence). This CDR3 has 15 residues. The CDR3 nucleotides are TGCAGTGCTAGAGATCGGCGCTCACGGGGGCAGCCCCAGCATTTT. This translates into CSARDRRSRGQPQHF.

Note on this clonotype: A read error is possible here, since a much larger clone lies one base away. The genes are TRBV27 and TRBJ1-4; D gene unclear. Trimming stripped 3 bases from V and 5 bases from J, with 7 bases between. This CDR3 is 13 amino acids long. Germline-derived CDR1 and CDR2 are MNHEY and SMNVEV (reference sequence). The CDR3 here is CASSLTVNEKLFF. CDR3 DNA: TGTGCCAGCAGTTTGACGGTAAATGAAAAACTGTTTTTT.

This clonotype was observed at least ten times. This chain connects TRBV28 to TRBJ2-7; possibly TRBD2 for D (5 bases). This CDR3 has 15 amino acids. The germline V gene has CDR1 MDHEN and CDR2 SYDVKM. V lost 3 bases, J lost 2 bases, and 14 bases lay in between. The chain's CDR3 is CASSFGEILTYEQYF. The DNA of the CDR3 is TGTGCCAGCAGTTTTGGGGAGATCCTAACCTACGAGCAGTACTTC.

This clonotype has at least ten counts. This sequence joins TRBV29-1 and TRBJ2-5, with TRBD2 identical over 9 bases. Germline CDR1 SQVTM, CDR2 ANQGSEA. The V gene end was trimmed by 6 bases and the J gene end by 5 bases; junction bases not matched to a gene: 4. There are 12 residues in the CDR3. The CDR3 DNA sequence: TGCAGCGTCGTAGGACTAGCGGAGACCCAGTACTTC. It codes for CSVVGLAETQYF. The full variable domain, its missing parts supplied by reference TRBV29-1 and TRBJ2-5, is SAVISQKPSRDICQRGTSLTIQCQVDSQVTMMFWYRQQPGQSLTLIATANQGSEATYESGFVIDKFPISRPNLTFSTLTVSNMSPEDSSIYLCSVVGLAETQYFGPGTRLLVL.